This TCR beta chain was retrieved from a study of blood T cell repertoires in COVID-19. Study-wide context: Researchers got acute and convalescent COVID-19 samples from the United States, Italy and Spain. PBMCs, B-cell-depleted T cells, or T cells were the source of the cDNA or gDNA that made up the material.

Unmatched junction bases numbered 8, after V lost 7 bases and J lost 7 bases. From germline, CDR1 is SNHLY and CDR2 FYNNEI. The CDR3 contains 14 residues. Authors' processing steps: Amplification from reference gene primers served as the basis for estimated nucleated cell counts. Measured with immunoSEQ multiplex PCR; TCRdb has only the in-frame clones, and not every one. That table is the source of V, J and clone size, and D and trimming were worked out from the DNA. The table records about 220,000 clones, roughly 88% of them present only once. The chain recombines TRBV2 with TRBJ1-4, with 8 bases fitting TRBD1. Sequenced material: peripheral blood. This TCR was recovered from a man in his forties or fifties with active or convalescent COVID-19. The CDR3 sequence is CASITGTGAEKLFF. CDR3 DNA: TGTGCCAGCATTACCGGGACAGGAGCTGAAAAACTGTTTTTT.